These 16 T cell receptor beta chains were sequenced from one sample in a study of CD8 T cells in ankylosing spondylitis. Study-level points and caveats: Made up of eight highly homologous variants, a TCR beta motif appeared characteristic of ankylosing spondylitis blood.

Their specific antigens are unknown. TCRdb ran MiXCR on the 5' RACE reads and lists one entry per CDR3 protein. The sample lists fewer than 400,000 distinct CDR3 sequences, 20% to 25% occurring once. The specimen sequenced was blood, either unsorted or a sorted T cell fraction (not recorded which). The receptor set was obtained from a male donor with ankylosing spondylitis.

This clonotype came up a few times. This sequence joins TRBV10-3 and TRBJ2-2; D uncertain. Trimming shortened V by 2 bases and J by 1 base, and 14 bases separated the two germline ends. Germline CDR1 is ENHRY and CDR2 is SYGVKD. The CDR3 totals 17 residues. The CDR3 protein is CAISEMHFFGNTGELFF. The CDR3 DNA sequence: TGTGCCATCAGTGAGATGCATTTTTTTGGGAACACCGGGGAGCTGTTTTTT.

J is TRBJ2-7 and V is TRBV7-2; the D gene is possibly TRBD2 (6 bases). The CDR3 contains 16 residues. CDR1 is SGHTA and CDR2 is FQGNSA in the germline V gene. V lost 0 bases and J 3 bases, leaving 15 bases between the germline ends. CDR3 residues: CASSLARSSEYYEQYF. CDR3 nucleotides: TGTGCCAGCAGCTTAGCGAGGTCTAGCGAATACTACGAGCAGTACTTC. Together with reference TRBV7-2 and TRBJ2-7, the CDR3 gives the full variable domain: GAGVSQSPSNKVTEKGKDVELRCDPISGHTALYWYRQSLGQGLEFLIYFQGNSAPDKSGLPSDRFSAERTGGSVSTLTIQRTQQEDSAVYLCASSLARSSEYYEQYFGPGTRLTVT.

The CDR3 here is CASHRGPNNQPQHF. The CDR3 coding sequence is TGTGCCAGTCACAGGGGGCCCAACAATCAGCCCCAGCATTTT. The chain employs TRBV12-3 or TRBV12-4 and TRBJ1-5; the match to TRBD1 covers 9 bases. CDR3 length: 14 amino acids. V shed 9 bases and J 3 bases; nucleotides not matched to a gene: 6.

Remarks on this clonotype: A clone one base away is much larger, so this may be a read error. The genes are TRBV4-3 and TRBJ2-3, with D possibly called TRBD1 or TRBD2 (5 bases each). The CDR3 is 16 amino acids. In germline, CDR1 is LGHNA, CDR2 YSLEER. V was trimmed by 5 bases and J by 7 bases, leaving 22 bases between them. CDR3 in DNA: TGCGCCAGCAGCTGGCAATGGGACGCATCTAGGTATACGCAGTATTTT. Amino acid sequence: CASSWQWDASRYTQYF.

This clonotype was picked up a small number of times. The chain links TRBV20-1 to TRBJ2-3; D is ambiguous. This CDR3 is built from 15 residues. Between the trimmed V and J ends, which lost 0 bases and 2 bases, there was a span of 12 bases. From germline, CDR1 is DFQATT and CDR2 SNEGSKA (reference sequence). CDR3 nucleotide sequence: TGCAGTGCTAGAGATCCTATCCGGAACACAGATACGCAGTATTTT. Protein product: CSARDPIRNTDTQYF.

The CDR3 bases are TGTGCCAGCAGGACCTTGGGGGCCACTGAAGCTTTCTTT. Protein sequence: CASRTLGATEAFF. This chain uses TRBV7-9 with TRBJ1-1, with D tentatively TRBD1 (6 bases). Trimming left V 6 bases short and J 4 bases short, with 12 bases between. The CDR3 spans 13 residues. From germline, CDR1 is SEHNR and CDR2 FQNEAQ (reference sequence). The entire variable domain, with the rest obtained from reference TRBV7-9 and TRBJ1-1, is as follows: DTGVSQNPRHKITKRGQNVTFRCDPISEHNRLYWYRQTLGQGPEFLTYFQNEAQLEKSRLLSDRFSAERPKGSFSTLEIQRTEQGDSAMYLCASRTLGATEAFFGQGTRLTVV.

Only a few counts were recorded for this clonotype. The rearrangement joins TRBV12-3 or TRBV12-4 to TRBJ2-2, with a weak D call TRBD2 (6 bases). V lost 3 bases and J 4 bases, leaving 12 bases between the germline ends. This CDR3 has 15 residues. CDR3 loop: CASSFLGLTTGELFF. CDR3 bases: TGTGCCAGCAGTTTCTTGGGACTGACCACCGGGGAGCTGTTTTTT.

This rearrangement joins TRBV28 to TRBJ2-1; TRBD1 matches 8 bases. The CDR3 runs 15 residues. Trimming removed 6 bases from V and 4 bases from J; junction bases left unmatched: 8. Germline V gene sequence: CDR1 MDHEN, CDR2 SYDVKM. The CDR3 coding sequence is TGTGCCAGCAGCCCTCGACAGGGGAGATACAATGAGCAGTTCTTC. Its protein is CASSPRQGRYNEQFF. The full variable domain, with the rest looked up from reference TRBV28 and TRBJ2-1, is DVKVTQSSRYLVKRTGEKVFLECVQDMDHENMFWYRQDPGLGLRLIYFSYDVKMKEKGDIPEGYSVSREKKERFSLILESASTNQTSMYLCASSPRQGRYNEQFFGPGTRLTVL.

This clonotype has only a few counts. The chain joins TRBV6-1 to TRBJ1-6, with D perhaps matching TRBD1 (6 bases). This CDR3 is built from 15 residues. V was shortened by 3 bases and J by 8 bases, with 14 bases between the two germline ends. Germline-derived CDR1 and CDR2 are MNHNS and SASEGT. The CDR3 DNA reads TGTGCCAGCAGTGACAGGGGTGATATTCATTCACCCCTCCACTTT. It yields the protein CASSDRGDIHSPLHF.

The rearrangement links TRBV27 to TRBJ2-5, with D perhaps matching TRBD2 (5 bases). This CDR3 region has 14 residues. With 5 bases removed from V and 10 bases from J, the gap between germline ends came to 20 bases. CDR1 is MNHEY, CDR2 SMNVEV, per germline (reference sequence). The CDR3 DNA is TGTGCCAGCAGTGTCCAGCGTGCGGGTGGGAACCAGTACTTC. Its protein is CASSVQRAGGNQYF.

The gene calls are TRBV7-2 and TRBJ2-6; TRBD1 aligns across 9 bases. The CDR3 has 16 residues. The germline V gene encodes CDR1 SGHTA and CDR2 FQGNSA. V was pared by 5 bases and J by 2 bases, with 4 bases of the junction left unmatched. This CDR3 reads CASSRDRDAGANVLTF. As DNA, the CDR3 is TGTGCCAGCAGCCGGGACAGGGACGCTGGGGCCAACGTCCTGACTTTC. Full variable domain (outside the CDR3, taken from reference TRBV7-2 and TRBJ2-6): GAGVSQSPSNKVTEKGKDVELRCDPISGHTALYWYRQSLGQGLEFLIYFQGNSAPDKSGLPSDRFSAERTGGSVSTLTIQRTQQEDSAVYLCASSRDRDAGANVLTFGAGSRLTVL.

The table lists this clonotype with a few counts. The chain carries TRBV18 and TRBJ2-5; possibly TRBD1 for D (5 bases). The CDR3 has 14 residues. Trimming left V 3 bases short and J 2 bases short, with 10 bases between. Germline V gene sequence: CDR1 KGHSH, CDR2 LQKENI. CDR3 sequence reads: CASSPRVQQETQYF. As DNA, the CDR3 is TGTGCCAGCTCACCCAGGGTACAGCAAGAGACCCAGTACTTC. Full variable domain (outside the CDR3, taken from reference TRBV18 and TRBJ2-5): NAGVMQNPRHLVRRRGQEARLRCSPMKGHSHVYWYRQLPEEGLKFMVYLQKENIIDESGMPKERFSAEFPKEGPSILRIQQVVRGDSAAYFCASSPRVQQETQYFGPGTRLLVL.

The rearrangement uses TRBV7-2 and TRBJ1-2; the D is unclear. V was pared by 1 base and J by 5 bases, with 8 bases between. CDR3 length: 13 amino acids. Looked up from germline, CDR1 is SGHTA and CDR2 is FQGNSA. CDR3 in amino acids: CASSLERLYGYTF. Written as DNA, the CDR3 is TGTGCCAGCAGCTTAGAGAGGTTATATGGCTACACCTTC.

The rearrangement uses TRBV15 and TRBJ2-5, with D possibly matching TRBD2 (6 bases). This CDR3 contains 14 residues. V gave up 8 bases and J gave up 2 bases, with 15 bases separating them. Germline assignment: CDR1 LNHNV and CDR2 YYDKDF (reference sequence). The CDR3 coding sequence is TGTGCCACCTCCGGGAGCAGGGCACAAGAGACCCAGTACTTC. Translation gives CATSGSRAQETQYF.

This clonotype was seen just once. The rearrangement uses TRBV11-1 and TRBJ2-1; 10 bases are shared with TRBD1. Germline V lookup: CDR1 SGHAT, CDR2 FQDESV (reference sequence). The length of the CDR3 is 19 residues. Germline trimming cut 1 base from V and 2 bases from J; bases unmatched to any gene: 11. CDR3 loop: CASSLEGSGTGVPYNEQFF. The CDR3 DNA reads TGTGCCAGCAGCTTAGAGGGGTCCGGGACAGGGGTCCCCTACAATGAGCAGTTCTTC.

This clonotype has a handful of counts. V gene TRBV6-5 combines with J gene TRBJ1-5; 7 positions agree with TRBD1. The CDR3 has 18 residues. With V trimmed by 4 bases and J by 5 bases, 17 bases remained unmatched. Germline CDR1 and CDR2: MNHEY and SVGAGI. CDR3 region: CASSSLGGWQGGDQPQHF. CDR3 in DNA: TGTGCCAGCAGTTCCCTGGGAGGATGGCAGGGGGGCGATCAGCCCCAGCATTTT.